The T cell receptor beta chain under discussion was sequenced for a study of identical twins. Study-wide results and limits: Twins showed weaker excess sharing in their beta out-of-frame sequences.

The donor group consisted entirely of healthy Caucasians. Unique molecular identifiers were present on the cDNA, and a universal primer site came from template switching. MiXCR, applied by TCRdb to the 5' RACE reads, yields one record per CDR3 protein. The sample lists roughly 240,000 distinct CDR3 sequences, approximately 7% occurring once. Details on this clonotype: Its specificity is not known.

V was shortened by 2 bases and J by 0 bases, with 24 bases between the two germline ends. This CDR3 is built from 21 residues. This same sample was also taken into another study, of yellow fever vaccine responses in identical twins. As that study records: Twins reportedly appeared to share part of their vaccine T cell response while keeping part individual.

The chain couples TRBV5-7 to TRBJ2-6, with D possibly being TRBD2 (5 bases). TRBV5-7 is classed as an ORF, of uncertain function. Material for sequencing was memory (CD45RO+) T cells sorted from blood. The origin of this receptor is a woman aged 18-30 years in good health. CDR3 sequence reads: CASSFWTRTHPIGSGANVLTF. The DNA of the CDR3 is TGTGCCAGCAGCTTCTGGACCCGGACTCATCCCATCGGCTCTGGGGCCAACGTCCTGACTTTC.